This T cell receptor beta chain was identified during a study of blood T cell repertoires in COVID-19 (dated by TCRdb to 2018 to 2020). Regarding the research as a whole: Collaborator samples came from the United States, Italy and Spain and covered acute and convalescent phases of COVID-19. The prospective study material was composed of cDNA or gDNA derived from T cells, B-cell-depleted T cells, or PBMCs. Deeply sampled blood TCRbeta repertoires from subjects exposed to, actively infected with, or recovered from COVID-19 were included in the dataset. The repertoires were made available in a free public database intended to serve as a resource for research on the immune response to SARS-CoV-2. Samples came from the ongoing ImmuneRACE study (first 160 participants) plus 1,254 subjects from 6 global collaborators. The sample metadata nearly always contained a de-identified subject ID, COVID-19 status, age in years and sex. Where available, HLA class I and class II types were taken from metadata supplied by the sample provider and were not determined by assay-based typing. Overall study results and their limits: Clinical and demographic metadata were provided uncurated, with the amount varying by source and participant.

TCRbeta CDR3 regions were amplified from genomic DNA by means of the immunoSEQ Assay, a bias-controlled multiplex PCR. The authors' pipeline ran thus. The number of nucleated cells in each sample was estimated by amplification of reference gene primers within the assay. Sequence reads were collapsed and filtered to measure the absolute abundance of every unique TCRbeta CDR3 rearrangement. For each sample, productive Simpson clonality was calculated by taking the square root of Simpson's diversity index across productive rearrangements. Drawn from immuneACCESS, this table holds only the in-frame rearrangements with V and J called that TCRdb kept. Clones are partly lost; checked studies trace under half to an unresolved V gene and leave the rest unexplained. V and J calls and clone size come straight from that table; D and trimming were deduced from the DNA. In this sample the table shows about 170,000 clones, around 90% of which occur a single time. The ten largest clonotypes hold about 2.6% of the sample.

One collaborating source in Seattle enrolled patients during active infection and followed them longitudinally through the course of disease. Collaborating institutions collected whole blood in K2EDTA tubes following their own protocols. For TCRbeta analysis, collaborator samples were shipped as frozen whole blood, as isolated PBMCs, or as DNA extracted from either sample type. Concerning this clone itself: Its antigen has not been determined. No much larger clone exists at a distance of one base, and base qualities are not known.

Sequencing was done on a sample of peripheral blood. This receptor was obtained from a woman older than 75 with COVID-19, enrolled during active disease.

The CDR3 protein is CASRGATYEQYF. The nucleotides read TGTGCCAGCAGGGGGGCTACCTACGAGCAGTACTTC. The chain couples TRBV25-1 to TRBJ2-7, and TRBD1 may be the D gene, going by 6 matching bases. The CDR3 goes from the cysteine to the phenylalanine over 12 residues. Only the CDR3 region is kept as DNA, spanning 36 bases read in frame from base 1. V loses 6 bases, J loses 2 bases, and the germline ends lie 8 bases apart. For CDR1 and CDR2, the germline V gene lists MGHDK and SYGVNS.